This T cell receptor beta chain emerged from a study of blood T cell repertoires in COVID-19. Measured with immunoSEQ multiplex PCR; TCRdb has only the in-frame clones, and not every one. The sample records about 150,000 clones, more than 85% being singletons. Germline CDR1 and CDR2: LGHDT and YNNKEL (reference sequence). V lost 1 base to trimming and J lost 5 bases; unmatched junction nucleotides: 12. This CDR3 spans 17 amino acids. This clone was detected only once. Seattle patients were enrolled during active infection and followed longitudinally. The sequenced sample consisted of peripheral blood. This clonotype was obtained from a man in his 60s with COVID-19, enrolled during active disease. This sequence joins TRBV3-1 (or the pseudogene TRBV3-2) and TRBJ2-7; TRBD2 agrees at 9 bases. The CDR3 sequence: CASSQVPRRREGNEQYF. CDR3 in DNA: TGTGCCAGCAGCCAAGTCCCGCGGAGGCGGGAGGGTAACGAGCAGTACTTC.